This TCR beta chain is from a study of blood T cell repertoires in COVID-19. Study information: The United States, Italy and Spain supplied acute and convalescent COVID-19 samples.

Sequenced by immunoSEQ multiplex PCR; TCRdb stores in-frame clones only, minus some. The table includes more than 200,000 clones, around 90% detected once. One Seattle source followed patients from active infection through their disease course. The germline gives CDR1 SGHRS, CDR2 YFSETQ. There are 21 residues in the CDR3. V shed 5 bases and J shed 0 bases, with 30 bases lying between them. This sequence was found in a woman aged 55-70 years with COVID-19, enrolled during active disease. The sample consisted of peripheral blood. The chain couples TRBV5-1 to TRBJ2-1, with D maybe TRBD2 (5 bases). The CDR3 DNA reads as TGCGCCAGCAGTCAAGAACCAATACTAGGCCCCGGCCCCCGCTCCTACAATGAGCAGTTCTTC. Translating it yields CASSQEPILGPGPRSYNEQFF.